This entry features one TCR beta chain sequence. The data belong to a study of blood T cell repertoires in COVID-19. As for the study in general: PBMCs, B-cell-depleted T cells, or T cells provided the cDNA or gDNA that made up the material.

From germline, CDR1 is SGHKS and CDR2 YYEKEE (reference sequence). The trim removed 2 bases at V and 2 bases at J, leaving 5 bases unmatched. This CDR3 comprises 15 residues. Study processing details: Reference gene primer amplification in the assay estimated nucleated cell counts. Profiled with immunoSEQ multiplex PCR; TCRdb holds only in-frame clones, not every one. That table gives V, J and clone size, and the DNA gave D and trimming. The data hold about 250,000 clones, with about nine tenths observed a single time. Everyone who took part was roughly 18 to 89 years old, and they came from 20 to 25 US areas. Each participant's cohort was designated according to participant-reported clinical history.

The origin of this receptor is a man in his forties or fifties who had recovered from COVID-19. Input material: PBMCs or T cells enriched from blood (not recorded which). The rearrangement joins TRBV5-5 to TRBJ1-2; 8 nucleotides line up with TRBD1. As DNA, the CDR3 is TGTGCCAGCAGCTTTGGACAGGGAGGCAACTATGGCTACACCTTC. Translated, it gives CASSFGQGGNYGYTF.